This TCR beta chain emerged from a study of blood T cell repertoires in COVID-19. This CDR3 region has 16 residues. V lost 4 bases and J lost 3; bases outside the gene matches: 7. Germline V gives CDR1 LGHDT, CDR2 YNNKEL (reference sequence). Using immunoSEQ multiplex PCR, the repertoire was profiled, and TCRdb retains in-frame clones only, with some absent. The sample consists of fewer than 250,000 clones, more than 70% of them appearing once. The material sequenced was peripheral blood. This receptor was taken from a woman between 40 and 50 years old who had recovered from COVID-19. The chain joins TRBV3-1 (or the pseudogene TRBV3-2) to TRBJ2-5, with TRBD2 identical over 11 bases. The CDR3 loop reads CASSPYLAGGKETQYF. The CDR3 DNA reads as TGTGCCAGCAGCCCCTACCTAGCGGGAGGAAAAGAGACCCAGTACTTC.